The 11 T cell receptor beta chains below come from one sample, sequenced in a study of cytomegalovirus exposure and HLA in healthy donors. TCRdb's copy holds only in-frame clones and misses some; the assay was immunoSEQ multiplex PCR. The sample includes roughly 56,000 clones, 90% to 95% seen only once; the top ten take around 2%. Sequenced: PBMCs. The source is a woman aged 30 to 39 in good health and CMV-seronegative.

CDR3 amino acids: CASSSQNIYAGGGDEQFF. CDR3 nucleotides: TGTGCCAGCAGTTCCCAAAACATCTACGCAGGGGGAGGCGATGAGCAGTTCTTC. The genes are TRBV27 and TRBJ2-1; possibly TRBD1 for D (7 bases). The CDR3 sequence is 18 residues long. CDR1 is MNHEY and CDR2 is SMNVEV in the germline V gene (reference sequence). Trimming cost V 4 bases and J 8 bases, with 27 bases left between them.

The table lists this clone with a few counts. This chain connects TRBV19 to TRBJ1-2, with no clear D. The germline CDR1 and CDR2 sequences are LNHDA and SQIVND (reference sequence). The CDR3 is 12 amino acids. Trimming took off 7 bases at V and 3 bases at J, with 9 bases between the two ends. The CDR3 nucleotides are TGTGCCAGTACCACGGGTGACTATGGCTACACCTTC. Residues: CASTTGDYGYTF.

This chain joins TRBV6-4 and TRBJ2-2; 11 bases agree with TRBD2. Germline V gene sequence: CDR1 MRHNA, CDR2 SNTAGT. V dropped 6 bases and J dropped 5; count of bases not matched to a gene: 8. CDR3 length: 16 amino acids. CDR3 residues: CASSVQGTSGTGELFF. DNA of the CDR3: TGTGCCAGCAGCGTACAAGGGACTAGCGGTACCGGGGAGCTGTTTTTT.

The rearrangement links TRBV5-5 to TRBJ2-7; TRBD1 agrees at 10 bases. There are 14 residues in the CDR3. Losses at the gene ends were 5 bases for V and 2 bases for J; bases not matched to a gene: 4. Germline loops: CDR1 SGHKS, CDR2 YYEKEE (reference sequence). CDR3 DNA: TGTGCCAGCAGGGCCGGGACAGGGGCCTACGAGCAGTACTTC. It codes for CASRAGTGAYEQYF.

Written as DNA, the CDR3 is TGTGCCAGCAGTGACAGGGGCAATGAGCAGTTCTTC. Its protein product is CASSDRGNEQFF. The chain carries TRBV2 and TRBJ2-1, with D maybe TRBD1 (6 bases). Germline loops: CDR1 SNHLY, CDR2 FYNNEI. V lost 3 bases and J lost 6, with 6 bases in between. CDR3 size: 12 residues.

The V and J genes are TRBV11-2 and TRBJ2-7; 12 bases fit TRBD2. CDR1 is SGHAT, CDR2 FQNNGV, per germline. The CDR3 loop spans 17 amino acids. With 1 base clipped from V and 3 bases from J, the junction kept 7 bases outside the gene matches. The CDR3 region is CASSLAPETSGGYEQYF. The CDR3 DNA reads as TGTGCCAGCAGCTTAGCCCCGGAGACTAGCGGGGGCTACGAGCAGTACTTC.

The rearrangement joins TRBV19 to TRBJ1-5; D is perhaps TRBD1 (5 bases). V lost 11 bases and J 6 bases, leaving 20 bases between the germline ends. Germline V CDR1 and CDR2: LNHDA, SQIVND (reference sequence). This CDR3 has 14 amino acids. The CDR3 loop reads CAAGGIQFVQPQHF. The CDR3 nucleotides are TGTGCCGCGGGGGGGATACAGTTTGTTCAGCCCCAGCATTTT.

The chain joins TRBV15 to TRBJ2-5; maybe TRBD2 (6 bases). Germline values: CDR1 LNHNV, CDR2 YYDKDF (reference sequence). V was shortened by 0 bases and J by 4 bases, with 18 bases between the two germline ends. The CDR3 runs 17 residues. The CDR3: CATSRERGTLLAETQYF. The CDR3 DNA sequence: TGTGCCACCAGCAGAGAACGAGGGACTCTCTTAGCAGAGACCCAGTACTTC.

This chain uses TRBV7-2 with TRBJ2-1; perhaps TRBD1 as D (5 bases). This CDR3 is built from 12 residues. V dropped 5 bases and J dropped 16 bases, with 18 bases sitting between them. In germline, CDR1 is SGHTA, CDR2 FQGNSA. As DNA, the CDR3 is TGTGCCAGCAGCATCTACAGGAACTCCCCTTTCTTC. Protein: CASSIYRNSPFF.

The chain carries TRBV19 and TRBJ1-3, with D possibly TRBD1 on 6 matching bases. This CDR3 contains 15 residues. V gave up 3 bases and J gave up 2 bases, with 11 bases separating them. Germline CDR1 LNHDA, CDR2 SQIVND (reference sequence). CDR3 loop: CASSIDDRPGNTIYF. DNA of the CDR3: TGTGCCAGTAGTATCGACGACAGGCCTGGAAACACCATATATTTT.

This sequence joins TRBV28 and TRBJ1-2; possibly TRBD1 for D (5 bases). Germline-derived CDR1 and CDR2 are MDHEN and SYDVKM. This CDR3 contains 14 residues. V lost 5 bases to trimming and J lost 8 bases, with 18 bases between them. Here the CDR3 DNA reads TGTGCCAGCAGTCCAGGGACTCCCGGCGCGGGCTACACCTTC. This sequence encodes CASSPGTPGAGYTF.